The 28 T cell receptor beta chains presented below share a single source sample, sequenced in a study of T cell responses to AZD1222 COVID-19 vaccine. Generated by immunoSEQ multiplex PCR, the TCRdb table keeps only in-frame clones and is missing some. The data show under 200,000 clones, with about 91% seen just once and 1% to 1.5% held by the top ten. The material was peripheral blood, obtained 28 days after the second AZD1222 dose. All receptors derive from an adult who received the AZD1222 COVID-19 vaccine.

The V gene is TRBV6-5, the J gene TRBJ1-1; the D is unclear. The CDR3 runs 14 residues. The germline CDR1 and CDR2 sequences are MNHEY and SVGAGI. With 0 bases removed from V and 8 bases from J, the gap between germline ends came to 13 bases. For the CDR3, the DNA is TGTGCCAGCAGTTACTCGTATCCCACGGACGAAGCTTTCTTT. The encoded protein is CASSYSYPTDEAFF.

The CDR3: CASSESPVPGSPLHF. CDR3 sequence (DNA): TGTGCCAGCTCAGAATCCCCCGTCCCTGGCTCACCCCTCCACTTT. The rearrangement links TRBV18 to TRBJ1-6; D remains ambiguous. In germline, CDR1 is KGHSH, CDR2 LQKENI. This CDR3 comprises 15 residues. V dropped 5 bases and J dropped 10 bases, with 18 bases sitting between them.

In DNA form, the CDR3 reads TGTGCCAGCAGTGTCACAGAAGAAAACACCATATATTTT. This gives the protein CASSVTEENTIYF. The genes are TRBV2 and TRBJ1-3, with D uncertain. The V gene lost 4 bases and the J gene lost 6 bases, with 10 bases spanning the gap. The CDR3 totals 13 residues. Per the germline V gene, CDR1 is SNHLY and CDR2 is FYNNEI.

This clone was seen only once. The chain employs TRBV10-3 and TRBJ2-3; 11 bases map to TRBD2. Losses at the gene ends were 10 bases for V and 4 bases for J; bases not matched to a gene: 13. The CDR3 is 16 amino acids. CDR1 and CDR2 (germline): ENHRY, SYGVKD. CDR3 nucleotides: TGTGCCAGCCTCGGGACTAGCGGTGGGGGGGCAGATACGCAGTATTTT. Protein product: CASLGTSGGGADTQYF.

The V gene is TRBV5-4, the J gene TRBJ2-3, with a possible D match to TRBD2 (5 bases). The CDR3 length is 14 residues. Trimming stripped 2 bases from V and 1 base from J, with 8 bases between. Per the germline V gene, CDR1 is SGHNT and CDR2 is YYREEE (reference sequence). The CDR3 loop reads CASSFGRGTDTQYF. The CDR3 DNA sequence: TGTGCCAGCAGCTTCGGGCGGGGCACAGATACGCAGTATTTT.

The chain joins TRBV2 to TRBJ1-4; TRBD1 aligns across 7 bases. Germline V gene sequence: CDR1 SNHLY, CDR2 FYNNEI. CDR3 size: 16 residues. V lost 6 bases to trimming and J lost 6 bases; unmatched junction nucleotides: 13. CDR3 sequence (DNA): TGTGCCAGCAGCGCTACTCCCGGGACAGACTATGAAAAACTGTTTTTT. Translated: CASSATPGTDYEKLFF.

The chain couples TRBV13 to TRBJ2-7; the match to TRBD2 covers 9 bases. Per germline, CDR1 PRHDT and CDR2 FYEKMQ (reference sequence). The CDR3 has 16 residues. The ends lost 3 bases at V and 0 bases at J; junction bases unmatched: 6. Here the CDR3 DNA reads TGTGCCAGCAGCTTTGGGACTAGCACCTTCTCCTACGAGCAGTACTTC. Amino acid sequence: CASSFGTSTFSYEQYF.

This sequence joins TRBV6-5 and TRBJ2-7, with D perhaps TRBD1 (6 bases). V was pared by 11 bases and J by 6 bases, with 14 bases between. The CDR3 extends over 11 amino acids. The germline CDR1 and CDR2 sequences are MNHEY and SVGAGI. The CDR3 loop is CASTLGGEQYF. CDR3 in DNA: TGTGCCTCCACCCTAGGGGGCGAGCAGTACTTC.

This clone was seen a few times. The chain employs TRBV5-1 and TRBJ1-2; 9 bases map to TRBD1. CDR3 length equals 16 residues. Per germline, CDR1 SGHRS and CDR2 YFSETQ. V lost 4 bases and J lost 8; bases outside the gene matches: 15. The CDR3 DNA reads as TGCGCCAGCAGCCCCGGACAGGGGCTCTCCTCGAAGGGCTACACCTTC. This codes for CASSPGQGLSSKGYTF.

J is TRBJ2-6 and V is TRBV4-2, with D perhaps matching TRBD1 or TRBD2 (5 bases each). CDR1 is LGHNA, CDR2 YNFKEQ, per germline. V shed 4 bases and J shed 0 bases, with 19 bases lying between them. This CDR3 has 19 amino acids. The CDR3 coding sequence is TGTGCCAGCAGCCGAGAAATGTCAGGGAGAACCTCTGGGGCCAACGTCCTGACTTTC. It yields the protein CASSREMSGRTSGANVLTF.

The chain employs TRBV2 and TRBJ2-1; D is undetermined. The germline V and J ends were trimmed by 10 bases and 4 bases, with 8 bases remaining between them. Germline CDR1 SNHLY, CDR2 FYNNEI. The CDR3 has 11 residues. The CDR3 region is CATIGYNEQFF. DNA of the CDR3: TGTGCCACCATCGGTTACAATGAGCAGTTCTTC.

The rearrangement joins TRBV10-1 to TRBJ1-4, with 7 bases that match TRBD1. CDR1 WNHNN and CDR2 SYGVQD come from the germline V gene (reference sequence). This CDR3 has 15 residues. V shed 3 bases and J 2 bases; nucleotides not matched to a gene: 3. Here the CDR3 DNA reads TGCGCCAGCAGTGAAGAGGGGGCGACTAATGAAAAACTGTTTTTT. It specifies CASSEEGATNEKLFF.

V gene TRBV28 combines with J gene TRBJ1-3, with 7 positions matching TRBD1. The V segment lost 6 bases and the J segment 4 bases; nucleotides outside the gene matches: 6. The germline V gene encodes CDR1 MDHEN and CDR2 SYDVKM. CDR3 length: 14 residues. The CDR3 sequence is CASRDRVSGNTIYF. In nucleotides, the CDR3 is TGTGCCAGCAGAGACAGGGTTTCAGGAAACACCATATATTTT.

In regard to this clone: Different DNA sequences within this sample yield the same CDR3. The CDR3 DNA reads TGTGCCAGCAGCCGGACTAGCGGGGGCTCCTACGAGCAGTACTTC. This gives the protein CASSRTSGGSYEQYF. This chain connects TRBV7-6 to TRBJ2-7; the match to TRBD2 covers 13 bases. This CDR3 region has 15 residues. Germline CDR1 is SGHVS and CDR2 is FNYEAQ. V lost 5 bases, J lost 0 bases, and 1 base stayed unmatched.

V is TRBV5-1 and J is TRBJ1-2; D might be TRBD1 (5 bases). Germline V gene lookup returns CDR1 SGHRS and CDR2 YFSETQ. V shed 4 bases and J shed 7 bases, with 14 bases lying between them. This CDR3 is built from 13 residues. The DNA for the CDR3 is TGCGCCAGCAGCCGACGGGACTACGGTGGCTACACCTTC. Amino acid sequence: CASSRRDYGGYTF.

This chain links TRBV15 with TRBJ1-1; D is perhaps TRBD1 (5 bases). V lost 1 base and J lost 3, with 12 bases in between. The CDR3 has 15 amino acids. Germline CDR1 reads LNHNV; CDR2 reads YYDKDF (reference sequence). Here the CDR3 reads CATSRGQGPDTEAFF. The CDR3 DNA sequence: TGTGCCACCAGCAGAGGGCAGGGACCAGACACTGAAGCTTTCTTT.

The rearrangement links TRBV18 to TRBJ1-6; D call uncertain. The germline gives CDR1 KGHSH, CDR2 LQKENI. V gave up 4 bases and J gave up 5 bases, with 12 bases separating them. The length of the CDR3 is 15 residues. The CDR3 is CASSLREGHNSPLHF. CDR3 nucleotide sequence: TGTGCCAGCTCACTTCGAGAGGGCCATAATTCACCCCTCCACTTT. Looking up the rest from reference TRBV18 and TRBJ1-6 gives the full variable domain: NAGVMQNPRHLVRRRGQEARLRCSPMKGHSHVYWYRQLPEEGLKFMVYLQKENIIDESGMPKERFSAEFPKEGPSILRIQQVVRGDSAAYFCASSLREGHNSPLHFGNGTRLTVT.

J is TRBJ2-1 and V is TRBV9; weak D call: TRBD2 (6 bases). V was clipped by 2 bases and J by 1 base, with 7 bases between them. Germline V lookup: CDR1 SGDLS, CDR2 YYNGEE. The CDR3 totals 14 residues. This CDR3 is CASSVGGSYNEQFF. DNA of the CDR3: TGTGCCAGCAGCGTTGGGGGGTCCTACAATGAGCAGTTCTTC.

The sample holds one count of this clone. The chain links TRBV20-1 to TRBJ2-7; the D gene is possibly TRBD1 (5 bases). CDR3 length equals 11 residues. Germline V gene sequence: CDR1 DFQATT, CDR2 SNEGSKA (reference sequence). V was shortened by 6 bases and J by 6 bases, with 12 bases between the two germline ends. The CDR3 nucleotides are TGCAGTGCCCCGACTGGGGCCGAGCAGTACTTC. The encoded protein is CSAPTGAEQYF.

The rearrangement links TRBV7-2 to TRBJ2-1; perhaps TRBD1 as D (5 bases). Germline V gene data show CDR1 as SGHTA and CDR2 as FQGNSA. Trimming shortened V by 6 bases and J by 5 bases, and 14 bases separated the two germline ends. The CDR3 sequence is 14 residues long. CDR3 nucleotide sequence: TGTGCCAGCAGGACTTACCAGGGTAACAATGAGCAGTTCTTC. Amino acids: CASRTYQGNNEQFF.

Points on this clone: Other DNA sequences within the sample encode an identical CDR3. The gene calls are TRBV7-2 and TRBJ2-1, with a tentative D call TRBD1 (7 bases). Trimming removed 1 base at V and 3 bases at J, with 13 bases between. Germline V gene data show CDR1 as SGHTA and CDR2 as FQGNSA. This CDR3 has 16 residues. CDR3 DNA: TGTGCCAGCAGCTTAGTAGGCCAGGGGGGCTACAATGAGCAGTTCTTC. Translation: CASSLVGQGGYNEQFF.

The chain links TRBV28 to TRBJ1-1; 8 bases are shared with TRBD1. The V segment lost 6 bases and the J segment 5 bases; nucleotides outside the gene matches: 5. Germline V lookup: CDR1 MDHEN, CDR2 SYDVKM. The CDR3 covers 13 residues. CDR3: CASRGQGATEAFF. In DNA, the CDR3 is TGTGCCAGCAGAGGGCAGGGGGCGACTGAAGCTTTCTTT.

The gene calls are TRBV7-6 and TRBJ2-7, with unresolved D. The CDR3 has 12 residues. With 3 bases removed from V and 3 bases from J, the gap between germline ends came to 6 bases. Looked up from germline, CDR1 is SGHVS and CDR2 is FNYEAQ. The CDR3 coding sequence is TGTGCCAGCAGCTTTTTCGACTACGAGCAGTACTTC. Protein product: CASSFFDYEQYF.

The chain has TRBV24-1 and TRBJ1-2; a weak D match, TRBD1 (5 bases). The CDR3 totals 16 residues. V was shortened by 4 bases and J by 0 bases, with 14 bases between the two germline ends. The germline V gene encodes CDR1 KGHDR and CDR2 SFDVKD. CDR3 loop: CATSDHRWGSNYGYTF. CDR3 sequence (DNA): TGTGCCACCAGTGACCATCGGTGGGGGTCTAACTATGGCTACACCTTC.

The gene calls are TRBV7-9 and TRBJ2-3; tentative D call: TRBD1 (7 bases). Trimming removed 0 bases at V and 7 bases at J, with 14 bases between. Germline values: CDR1 SEHNR, CDR2 FQNEAQ (reference sequence). The CDR3 sequence is 15 residues long. CDR3 in DNA: TGTGCCAGCAGCTTAGCGCGGGACAGCTTACATACGCAGTATTTT. Its protein product is CASSLARDSLHTQYF. Variable domain in full (rest from reference TRBV7-9 and TRBJ2-3): DTGVSQNPRHKITKRGQNVTFRCDPISEHNRLYWYRQTLGQGPEFLTYFQNEAQLEKSRLLSDRFSAERPKGSFSTLEIQRTEQGDSAMYLCASSLARDSLHTQYFGPGTRLTVL.

This chain connects TRBV30 to TRBJ2-5; 7 positions match TRBD2. V was clipped by 7 bases and J by 1 base; unmatched bases: 6. The CDR3 totals 13 residues. CDR1 and CDR2 (germline): GTSNPN, SVGIG (reference sequence). The chain's CDR3 is CASRASGQETQYF. The CDR3, as DNA: TGTGCCTCAAGGGCTAGCGGCCAAGAGACCCAGTACTTC.

The chain uses TRBV4-1 and TRBJ1-2; D not resolved. CDR3 length: 16 amino acids. V was pared by 0 bases and J by 0 bases, with 11 bases between. Germline V gene data show CDR1 as MGHRA and CDR2 as YSYEKL. The CDR3 bases are TGCGCCAGCAGCCAAGAAGGGTCGGGAGCTAACTATGGCTACACCTTC. This codes for CASSQEGSGANYGYTF.

The V and J genes are TRBV7-3 and TRBJ1-6, with D possibly TRBD1 on 5 matching bases. Trimming took 1 base from V and 7 from J, leaving 8 bases between them. Germline V gives CDR1 SGHTA, CDR2 FQGTGA. The CDR3 is 14 residues long. CDR3 nucleotides: TGTGCCAGCAGCTTAAAAGCAGGGAATTCACCCCTCCACTTT. It translates to CASSLKAGNSPLHF. Full variable domain (remainder filled in from reference TRBV7-3 and TRBJ1-6): GAGVSQTPSNKVTEKGKYVELRCDPISGHTALYWYRQSLGQGPEFLIYFQGTGAADDSGLPNDRFFAVRPEGSVSTLKIQRTERGDSAVYLCASSLKAGNSPLHFGNGTRLTVT.